The 9 T cell receptor beta chains listed next were all sequenced from one sample in a study of blood T cell repertoires in COVID-19. Sequencing was performed with immunoSEQ multiplex PCR; in TCRdb, only in-frame clones are kept and a portion is missing. This sample carries 220,000 or so clones, around 80% of them seen once, and the ten largest clones take approximately 5.1%. The sample was peripheral blood. Receptors were obtained from a woman in her sixties who had recovered from COVID-19.

CDR3 in amino acids: CASSLGATTAVDTQYF. DNA for the CDR3: TGTGCCAGCAGTTTGGGGGCGACTACGGCTGTTGATACGCAGTATTTT. V and J are TRBV2 and TRBJ2-3, with D possibly TRBD1 on 6 matching bases. CDR3 length: 16 amino acids. Germline V lookup: CDR1 SNHLY, CDR2 FYNNEI. V was cut by 5 bases and J by 6 bases, with 21 bases left in between.

The V and J genes are TRBV6-1 and TRBJ1-5; possible D gene TRBD1, 5 bases. Germline lookup yields CDR1 MNHNS and CDR2 SASEGT. Between the trimmed V and J ends, which lost 6 bases and 5 bases, there was a span of 14 bases. The CDR3 covers 14 residues. CDR3 loop: CASSPTANYQPQHF. The CDR3 coding sequence is TGTGCCAGCAGCCCGACAGCCAATTATCAGCCCCAGCATTTT.

The chain has TRBV18 and TRBJ1-5; 8 nucleotides align to TRBD1. Germline CDR1 and CDR2: KGHSH and LQKENI. The CDR3 extends over 13 amino acids. J lost 11 bases, V lost 2 bases, and 5 bases had no gene match. CDR3 DNA sequence: TGTGCCAGCTCACCAGATCAGGGACAGGCCCAGCATTTT. It codes for CASSPDQGQAQHF.

The chain has TRBV7-8 and TRBJ1-5; unclear D gene. This CDR3 has 14 residues. CDR1 SGHVS and CDR2 FQNEAQ come from the germline V gene. Between the trimmed V and J ends, which lost 1 base and 4 bases, there was a span of 8 bases. CDR3 DNA sequence: TGTGCCAGCAGCTTAGGAGGACTGAATCAGCCCCAGCATTTT. Its protein is CASSLGGLNQPQHF.

This CDR3 reads CSVLHKPRGETQYF. As DNA, the CDR3 is TGCAGCGTTTTGCACAAACCCAGGGGGGAGACCCAGTACTTC. This chain uses TRBV29-1 with TRBJ2-5; 7 bases map to TRBD1. With 5 bases clipped from V and 5 bases from J, the junction kept 11 bases outside the gene matches. The CDR3 extends over 14 amino acids. Germline V lookup: CDR1 SQVTM, CDR2 ANQGSEA.

The V gene is TRBV15, the J gene TRBJ1-5; D is possibly TRBD1 (5 bases). Trimming left V 0 bases short and J 6 bases short, with 12 bases between. Germline CDR1 is LNHNV and CDR2 is YYDKDF (reference sequence). This CDR3 has 15 residues. The DNA of the CDR3 is TGTGCCACCAGCAGAGATCTGGGGGGAGGTCAGCCCCAGCATTTT. It is translated as CATSRDLGGGQPQHF.

V and J are TRBV19 and TRBJ1-4; maybe TRBD1 (5 bases). Germline V gene data show CDR1 as LNHDA and CDR2 as SQIVND (reference sequence). Trimming took off 5 bases at V and 7 bases at J, with 11 bases between the two ends. The length of the CDR3 is 13 residues. The CDR3 DNA is TGTGCCAGTAGTGCTAGGACATTTGAAAAACTGTTTTTT. Translated: CASSARTFEKLFF.

The CDR3 sequence is CASSARQGNGEKLFF. The CDR3 DNA reads TGTGCCAGTAGTGCCCGACAGGGGAACGGCGAAAAACTGTTTTTT. This sequence joins TRBV19 and TRBJ1-4; 8 bases align to TRBD1. Germline V gene sequence: CDR1 LNHDA, CDR2 SQIVND (reference sequence). The length of the CDR3 is 15 residues. J lost 8 bases, V lost 5 bases, and 10 bases had no gene match.

The gene calls are TRBV6-5 and TRBJ1-1; D perhaps matches TRBD1 (6 bases). The CDR3 covers 15 residues. Germline V gene lookup returns CDR1 MNHEY and CDR2 SVGAGI. V was trimmed by 4 bases and J by 0 bases, leaving 12 bases between them. CDR3 region: CASSLNREMNTEAFF. As DNA, the CDR3 is TGTGCCAGCAGTTTGAACAGGGAAATGAACACTGAAGCTTTCTTT.